This T cell receptor beta chain was documented in a study of T cell responses to AZD1222 COVID-19 vaccine. General study results and limits: Scientists sampled the repertoires only once the peak T cell response had passed. Vaccine-related CD4 TCRs covered spike, predominating at 160-218 and 743-854.

Comment on this clone: Its antigen is undetermined.

This table comes from immunoSEQ multiplex PCR, and its TCRdb copy is limited to in-frame clones, with some not included. Among roughly 110,000 clones listed, roughly four fifths were seen once. V lost 4 bases and J lost 3; bases outside the gene matches: 7. The CDR3 runs to 16 residues. Germline values: CDR1 SGHRS, CDR2 YFSETQ. Source: peripheral blood, taken on day 0 of AZD1222 vaccination. This TCR was recovered from an adult in good health. The chain links TRBV5-1 to TRBJ1-4; 9 bases fit TRBD1. The CDR3 DNA follows: TGCGCCAGCAGCGCTACGGGACAGGGATCTAATGAAAAACTGTTTTTT. Amino acid sequence: CASSATGQGSNEKLFF.